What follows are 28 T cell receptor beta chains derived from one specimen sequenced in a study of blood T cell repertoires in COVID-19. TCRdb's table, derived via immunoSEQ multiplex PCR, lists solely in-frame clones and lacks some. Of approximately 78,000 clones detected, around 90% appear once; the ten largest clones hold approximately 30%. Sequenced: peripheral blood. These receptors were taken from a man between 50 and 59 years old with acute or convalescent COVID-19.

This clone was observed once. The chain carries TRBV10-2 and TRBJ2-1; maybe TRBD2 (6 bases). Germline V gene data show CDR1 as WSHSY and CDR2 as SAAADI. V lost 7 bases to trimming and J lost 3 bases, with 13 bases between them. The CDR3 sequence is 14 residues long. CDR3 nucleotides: TGCGCCAGCAAGGGGCTAGCGCGCTACAATGAGCAGTTCTTC. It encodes CASKGLARYNEQFF.

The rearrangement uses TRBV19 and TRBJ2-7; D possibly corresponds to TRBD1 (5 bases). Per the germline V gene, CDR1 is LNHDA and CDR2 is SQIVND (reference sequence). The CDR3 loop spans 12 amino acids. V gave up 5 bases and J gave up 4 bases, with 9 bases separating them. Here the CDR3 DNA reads TGTGCCAGTAGTTCTGACAGTTACGAGCAGTACTTC. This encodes CASSSDSYEQYF. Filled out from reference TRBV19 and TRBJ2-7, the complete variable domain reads DGGITQSPKYLFRKEGQNVTLSCEQNLNHDAMYWYRQDPGQGLRLIYYSQIVNDFQKGDIAEGYSVSREKKESFPLTVTSAQKNPTAFYLCASSSDSYEQYFGPGTRLTVT.

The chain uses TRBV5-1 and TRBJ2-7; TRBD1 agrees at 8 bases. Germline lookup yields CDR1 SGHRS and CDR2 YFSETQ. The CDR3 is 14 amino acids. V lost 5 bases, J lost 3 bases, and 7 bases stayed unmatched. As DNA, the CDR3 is TGCGCCAGCAGAATGGGACAGGAGTTCTACGAGCAGTACTTC. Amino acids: CASRMGQEFYEQYF.

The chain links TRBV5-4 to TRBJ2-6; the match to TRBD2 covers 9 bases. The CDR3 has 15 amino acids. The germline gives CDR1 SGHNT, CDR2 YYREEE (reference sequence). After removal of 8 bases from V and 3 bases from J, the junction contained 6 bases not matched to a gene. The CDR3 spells CASQPSGVGANVLTF. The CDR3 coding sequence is TGTGCCAGTCAACCTAGCGGGGTTGGGGCCAACGTCCTGACTTTC.

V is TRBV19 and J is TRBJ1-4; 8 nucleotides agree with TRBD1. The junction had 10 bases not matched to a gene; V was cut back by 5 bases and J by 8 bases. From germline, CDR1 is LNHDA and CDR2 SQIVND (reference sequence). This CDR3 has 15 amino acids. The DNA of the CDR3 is TGTGCCAGTAGTCCTTTGGACAGGGAGGAAGAAAAACTGTTTTTT. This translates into CASSPLDREEEKLFF.

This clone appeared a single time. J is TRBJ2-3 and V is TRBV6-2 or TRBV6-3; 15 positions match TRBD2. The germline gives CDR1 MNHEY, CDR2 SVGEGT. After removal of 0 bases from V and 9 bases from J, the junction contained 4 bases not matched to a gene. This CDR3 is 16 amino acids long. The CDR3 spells CASSYSGLAGGGTQYF. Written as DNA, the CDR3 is TGTGCCAGCAGTTACTCGGGACTAGCGGGGGGCGGGACGCAGTATTTT.

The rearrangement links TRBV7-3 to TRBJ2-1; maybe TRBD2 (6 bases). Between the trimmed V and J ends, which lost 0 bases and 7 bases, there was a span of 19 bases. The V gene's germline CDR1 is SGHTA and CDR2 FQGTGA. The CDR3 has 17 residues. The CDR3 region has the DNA TGTGCCAGCAGCTTAACGGCTAGCGCGACTCTACAAAATGAGCAGTTCTTC. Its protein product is CASSLTASATLQNEQFF.

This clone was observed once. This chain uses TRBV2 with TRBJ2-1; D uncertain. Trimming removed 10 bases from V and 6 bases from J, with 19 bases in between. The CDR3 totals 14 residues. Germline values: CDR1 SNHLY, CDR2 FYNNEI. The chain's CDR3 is CATPDTGTRNEQFF. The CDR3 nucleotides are TGTGCCACTCCTGACACTGGAACCCGCAATGAGCAGTTCTTC.

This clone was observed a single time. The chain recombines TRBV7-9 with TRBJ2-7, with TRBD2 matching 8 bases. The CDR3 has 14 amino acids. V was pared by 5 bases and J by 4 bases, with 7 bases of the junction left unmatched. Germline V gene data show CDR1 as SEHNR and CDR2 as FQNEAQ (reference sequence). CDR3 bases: TGTGCCAGCAGCGTCGGGGGGGCTCTTTACGAGCAGTACTTC. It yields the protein CASSVGGALYEQYF. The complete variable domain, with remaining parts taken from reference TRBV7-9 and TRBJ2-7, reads DTGVSQNPRHKITKRGQNVTFRCDPISEHNRLYWYRQTLGQGPEFLTYFQNEAQLEKSRLLSDRFSAERPKGSFSTLEIQRTEQGDSAMYLCASSVGGALYEQYFGPGTRLTVT.

Here the CDR3 DNA reads TGTGCCAGCACCACAGACAGGGGATCTAACTATGGCTACACCTTC. Amino acid sequence: CASTTDRGSNYGYTF. This sequence joins TRBV2 and TRBJ1-2, with TRBD1 matching 8 bases. The CDR3 totals 15 residues. V was pared by 7 bases and J by 0 bases, with 7 bases of the junction left unmatched. The germline gives CDR1 SNHLY, CDR2 FYNNEI.

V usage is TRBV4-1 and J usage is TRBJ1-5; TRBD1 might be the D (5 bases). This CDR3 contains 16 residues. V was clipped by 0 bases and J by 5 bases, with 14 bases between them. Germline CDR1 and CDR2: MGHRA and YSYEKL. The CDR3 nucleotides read TGCGCCAGCAGCCAAGATTTCCCAGGGAACGATCAGCCCCAGCATTTT. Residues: CASSQDFPGNDQPQHF.

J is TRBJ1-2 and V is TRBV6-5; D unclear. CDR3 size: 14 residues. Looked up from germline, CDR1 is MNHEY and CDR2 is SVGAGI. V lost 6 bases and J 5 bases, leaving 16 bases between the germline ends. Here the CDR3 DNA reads TGTGCCAGCAGACGAGACACCTCTGGGTATGGCTACACCTTC. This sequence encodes CASRRDTSGYGYTF.

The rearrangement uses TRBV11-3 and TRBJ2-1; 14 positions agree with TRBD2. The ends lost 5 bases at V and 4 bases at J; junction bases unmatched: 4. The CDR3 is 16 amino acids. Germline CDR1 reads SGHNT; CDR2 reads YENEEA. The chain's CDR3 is CASSETSGGEYNEQFF. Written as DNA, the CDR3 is TGTGCCAGCAGCGAGACTAGCGGGGGGGAGTACAATGAGCAGTTCTTC.

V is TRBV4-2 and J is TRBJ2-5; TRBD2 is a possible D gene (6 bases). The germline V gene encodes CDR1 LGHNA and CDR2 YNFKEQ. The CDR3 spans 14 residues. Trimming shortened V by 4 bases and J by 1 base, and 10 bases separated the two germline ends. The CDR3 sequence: CASSLRDSQETQYF. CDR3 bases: TGTGCCAGCAGCCTCCGGGACTCCCAAGAGACCCAGTACTTC.

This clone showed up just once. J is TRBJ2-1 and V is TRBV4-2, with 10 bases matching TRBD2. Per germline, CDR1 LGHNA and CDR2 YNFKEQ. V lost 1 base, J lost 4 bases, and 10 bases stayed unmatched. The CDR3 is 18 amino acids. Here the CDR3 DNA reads TGTGCCAGCAGCCAAGTTGCAGCGGGGGGGCTTGGTTACAATGAGCAGTTCTTC. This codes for CASSQVAAGGLGYNEQFF.

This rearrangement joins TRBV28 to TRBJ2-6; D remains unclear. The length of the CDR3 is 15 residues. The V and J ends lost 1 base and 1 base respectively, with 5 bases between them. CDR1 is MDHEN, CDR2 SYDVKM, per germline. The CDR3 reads CASSLYLSGANVLTF. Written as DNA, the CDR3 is TGTGCCAGCAGTTTATATCTATCTGGGGCCAACGTCCTGACTTTC.

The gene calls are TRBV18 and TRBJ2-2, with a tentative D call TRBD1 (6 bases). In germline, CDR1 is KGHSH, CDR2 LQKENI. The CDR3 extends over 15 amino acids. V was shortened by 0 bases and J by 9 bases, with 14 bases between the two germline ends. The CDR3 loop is CASSPPGTRNRELFF. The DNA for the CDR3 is TGTGCCAGCTCACCACCCGGGACAAGAAATCGGGAGCTGTTTTTT.

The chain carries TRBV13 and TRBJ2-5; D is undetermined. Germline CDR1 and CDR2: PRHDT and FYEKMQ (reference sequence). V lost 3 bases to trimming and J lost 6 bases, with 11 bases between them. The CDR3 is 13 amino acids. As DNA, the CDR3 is TGTGCCAGCAGCTTCAACAGACAAAAGACCCAGTACTTC. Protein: CASSFNRQKTQYF.

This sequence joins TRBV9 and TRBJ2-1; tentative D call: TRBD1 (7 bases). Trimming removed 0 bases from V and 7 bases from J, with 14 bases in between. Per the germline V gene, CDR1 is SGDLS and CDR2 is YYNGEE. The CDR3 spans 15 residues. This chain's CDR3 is CASSVDLQGRNEQFF. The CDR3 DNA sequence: TGTGCCAGCAGCGTAGACCTACAGGGGAGGAATGAGCAGTTCTTC.

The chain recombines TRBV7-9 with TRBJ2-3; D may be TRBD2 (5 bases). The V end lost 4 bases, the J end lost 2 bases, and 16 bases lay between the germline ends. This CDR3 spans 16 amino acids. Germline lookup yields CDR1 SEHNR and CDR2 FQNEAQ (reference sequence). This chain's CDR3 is CASSYAKAATTDTQYF. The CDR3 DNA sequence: TGTGCCAGCAGCTACGCTAAAGCGGCGACCACAGATACGCAGTATTTT.

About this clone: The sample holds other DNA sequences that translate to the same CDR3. The CDR3 reads CATSDFGGYGYTF. CDR3 nucleotides: TGTGCCACCAGTGATTTCGGGGGGTATGGCTACACCTTC. The chain joins TRBV24-1 to TRBJ1-2; a possible D gene is TRBD1 (5 bases). Trimming removed 1 base from V and 5 bases from J, with 7 bases in between. This CDR3 is built from 13 residues. Germline CDR1 KGHDR, CDR2 SFDVKD.

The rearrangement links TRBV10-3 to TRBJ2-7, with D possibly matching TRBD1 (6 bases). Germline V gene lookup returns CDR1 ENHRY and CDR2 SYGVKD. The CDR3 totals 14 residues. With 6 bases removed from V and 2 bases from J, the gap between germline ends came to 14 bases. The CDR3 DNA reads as TGTGCCATCAGCCGAGGACAGTCCCCCTACGAGCAGTACTTC. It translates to CAISRGQSPYEQYF.

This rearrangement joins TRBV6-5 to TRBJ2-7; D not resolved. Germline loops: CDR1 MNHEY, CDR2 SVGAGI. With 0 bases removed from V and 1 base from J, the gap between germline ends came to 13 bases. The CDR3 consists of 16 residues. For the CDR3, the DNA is TGTGCCAGCAGTTACTCTTCGGTCGGCGGATCCTACGAGCAGTACTTC. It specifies CASSYSSVGGSYEQYF.

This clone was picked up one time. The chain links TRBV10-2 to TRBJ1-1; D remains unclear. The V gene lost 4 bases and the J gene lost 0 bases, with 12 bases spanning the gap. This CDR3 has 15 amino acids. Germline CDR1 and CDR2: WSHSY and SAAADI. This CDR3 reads CASSARVRMNTEAFF. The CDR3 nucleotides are TGCGCCAGCAGTGCGAGGGTGAGGATGAACACTGAAGCTTTCTTT.

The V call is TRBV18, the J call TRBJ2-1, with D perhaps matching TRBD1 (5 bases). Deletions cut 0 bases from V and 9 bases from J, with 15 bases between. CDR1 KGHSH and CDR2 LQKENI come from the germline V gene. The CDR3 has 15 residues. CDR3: CASSPPGSGSSEQFF. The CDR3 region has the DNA TGTGCCAGCTCACCACCAGGGTCAGGGTCCAGTGAGCAGTTCTTC. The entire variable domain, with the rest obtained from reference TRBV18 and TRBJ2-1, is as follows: NAGVMQNPRHLVRRRGQEARLRCSPMKGHSHVYWYRQLPEEGLKFMVYLQKENIIDESGMPKERFSAEFPKEGPSILRIQQVVRGDSAAYFCASSPPGSGSSEQFFGPGTRLTVL.

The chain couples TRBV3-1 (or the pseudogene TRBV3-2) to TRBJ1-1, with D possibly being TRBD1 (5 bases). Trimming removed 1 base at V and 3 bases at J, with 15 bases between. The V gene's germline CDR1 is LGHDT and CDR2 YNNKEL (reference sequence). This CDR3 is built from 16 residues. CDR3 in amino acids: CASSQARGLSYTEAFF. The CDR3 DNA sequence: TGTGCCAGCAGCCAAGCTAGGGGTTTATCGTACACTGAAGCTTTCTTT.

CDR3 nucleotides: TGTGCCAGTAGATGGACAGGGAGAAGAACCGGGGAGCTGTTTTTT. Amino acid sequence: CASRWTGRRTGELFF. The V call is TRBV19, the J call TRBJ2-2; TRBD1 agrees at 8 bases. With 6 bases clipped from V and 5 bases from J, the junction kept 8 bases outside the gene matches. The CDR3 totals 15 residues. Germline V gene data show CDR1 as LNHDA and CDR2 as SQIVND (reference sequence).

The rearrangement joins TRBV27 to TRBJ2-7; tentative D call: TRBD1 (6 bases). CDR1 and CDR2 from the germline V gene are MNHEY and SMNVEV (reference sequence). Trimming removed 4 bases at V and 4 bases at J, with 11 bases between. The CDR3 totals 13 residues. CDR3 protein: CASSSGHEYEQYF. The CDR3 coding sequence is TGTGCCAGCAGTTCGGGACACGAATACGAGCAGTACTTC.